The rows below give T cell receptor beta chains drawn from one sample of a study of cytotoxic CD8 clonotypes in ibrutinib-treated CLL. Clones were read by immunoSEQ multiplex PCR, and TCRdb kept only the in-frame ones, dropping some. This table holds over 200,000 clones, roughly three quarters found once. The starting material was PBMCs, obtained after 12 months of ibrutinib treatment. Receptor source: a human donor with chronic lymphocytic leukemia. Each CDR3 is given with its conserved first and last residue. D genes are given only for firm matches. Part of the rows lack a size; the others show once, few, many or a class for expanded clones.

TRBV7-3	TRBJ2-1	TRBD1	.	CASSLSVTGNSEQFF	TGTGCCAGCAGCTTGTCCGTGACAGGGAATTCTGAGCAGTTCTTC
TRBV6-5	TRBJ1-6	TRBD1	.	CASSYQGQTLNSPLHF	TGTGCCAGCAGTTATCAGGGACAGACATTGAATTCACCCCTCCACTTT
TRBV28	TRBJ2-7	TRBD2	once	CAANPGGGLSSYEQYF	TGTGCCGCCAACCCCGGGGGGGGGCTGAGCTCCTACGAGCAGTACTTC
TRBV29-1	TRBJ2-7	TRBD1	.	CSVALTGSYEQYF	TGCAGCGTTGCATTGACAGGGTCCTACGAGCAGTACTTC
TRBV7-2	TRBJ2-1	.	.	CASSLTLGVAREFF	TGTGCCAGCAGCTTAACGCTGGGGGTAGCGAGAGAGTTCTTC
TRBV28	TRBJ1-1	.	.	CASSLDRTMNTEAFF	TGTGCCAGCAGTTTGGACAGAACCATGAACACTGAAGCTTTCTTT
TRBV6-6	TRBJ2-7	.	.	CASSYTPEEGYEQYF	TGTGCCAGCAGTTACACCCCCGAGGAAGGCTACGAGCAGTACTTC
TRBV2	TRBJ2-2	.	once	CATDSYTGELFF	TGTGCCACGGACAGCTACACCGGGGAGCTGTTTTTT
TRBV14	TRBJ2-7	.	few	CASSQEEAFGYEQYF	TGTGCCAGCAGCCAAGAAGAGGCGTTCGGCTACGAGCAGTACTTC
TRBV5-1	TRBJ2-3	TRBD2	.	CASSFGRGSTDTQYF	TGCGCCAGCAGCTTCGGGCGGGGGAGCACAGATACGCAGTATTTT
TRBV28	TRBJ2-7	TRBD2	.	CASQNRGLAGFEQYF	TGTGCCAGCCAAAATCGGGGACTAGCGGGTTTCGAGCAGTACTTC
TRBV9	TRBJ1-2	.	.	CASSVATGRVNYGYTF	TGTGCCAGCAGCGTAGCTACTGGCAGGGTGAACTATGGCTACACCTTC
TRBV4-1	TRBJ1-1	.	.	CASSQESRVVTEAFF	TGCGCCAGCAGCCAAGAGTCCAGGGTAGTCACTGAAGCTTTCTTT
TRBV6-5	TRBJ2-2	.	few	CASSLTGNTGELFF	TGTGCCAGCAGCCTGACAGGAAACACCGGGGAGCTGTTTTTT
TRBV9	TRBJ2-3	.	.	CASSPASTDTQYF	TGTGCCAGCAGCCCGGCTAGCACAGATACGCAGTATTTT
TRBV28	TRBJ2-7	.	.	CASRYRVLSYEQYF	TGTGCCAGCAGATACAGGGTCCTCTCCTACGAGCAGTACTTC
TRBV5-1	TRBJ2-1	.	few	CASSLGGTNNEQFF	TGCGCCAGCAGCCTTGGAGGGACAAACAATGAGCAGTTCTTC
TRBV28	TRBJ2-1	.	.	CASIGLAGQSSYNEQFF	TGTGCCAGCATAGGGCTGGCGGGACAAAGCTCCTACAATGAGCAGTTCTTC
TRBV2	TRBJ1-5	.	.	CASRTGRGPQHF	TGTGCCAGCAGGACCGGGAGAGGGCCCCAGCATTTT
TRBV6-5	TRBJ1-2	.	.	CASKYAPQGDGYTF	TGTGCCAGCAAGTACGCTCCACAGGGTGATGGCTACACCTTC
TRBV4-1	TRBJ1-3	.	.	CASSPPSTSGNTIYF	TGCGCCAGCAGCCCGCCCTCCACCTCTGGAAACACCATATATTTT
TRBV18	TRBJ1-1	.	.	CASSRGITEAFF	TGTGCCAGCTCACGAGGGATCACTGAAGCTTTCTTT
TRBV21-1	TRBJ2-7	.	.	CASSKVYHEQYF	TGTGCCAGCAGCAAGGTCTACCACGAGCAGTACTTC
TRBV4-3	TRBJ1-1	TRBD1	few	CASSTGQQNTEAFF	TGCGCCAGCAGCACGGGACAGCAGAACACTGAAGCTTTCTTT
TRBV5-1	TRBJ1-2	.	once	CASSYSQGNYGYTF	TGCGCCAGCAGCTACTCCCAGGGTAACTATGGCTACACCTTC
TRBV5-1	TRBJ2-5	TRBD2	few	CASSLTAGGTETQYF	TGCGCCAGCAGCTTGACGGCGGGGGGGACTGAGACCCAGTACTTC
TRBV7-9	TRBJ1-1	.	many	CASSLGSRDTEAFF	TGTGCCAGCAGCTTAGGGTCGCGGGACACTGAAGCTTTCTTT
TRBV5-1	TRBJ1-1	TRBD1	.	CASRYEGAGGTEAFF	TGCGCCAGCAGATATGAAGGGGCAGGGGGCACTGAAGCTTTCTTT
TRBV20-1	TRBJ2-3	.	.	CSAHRGDTQYF	TGCAGTGCTCATCGGGGAGATACGCAGTATTTT